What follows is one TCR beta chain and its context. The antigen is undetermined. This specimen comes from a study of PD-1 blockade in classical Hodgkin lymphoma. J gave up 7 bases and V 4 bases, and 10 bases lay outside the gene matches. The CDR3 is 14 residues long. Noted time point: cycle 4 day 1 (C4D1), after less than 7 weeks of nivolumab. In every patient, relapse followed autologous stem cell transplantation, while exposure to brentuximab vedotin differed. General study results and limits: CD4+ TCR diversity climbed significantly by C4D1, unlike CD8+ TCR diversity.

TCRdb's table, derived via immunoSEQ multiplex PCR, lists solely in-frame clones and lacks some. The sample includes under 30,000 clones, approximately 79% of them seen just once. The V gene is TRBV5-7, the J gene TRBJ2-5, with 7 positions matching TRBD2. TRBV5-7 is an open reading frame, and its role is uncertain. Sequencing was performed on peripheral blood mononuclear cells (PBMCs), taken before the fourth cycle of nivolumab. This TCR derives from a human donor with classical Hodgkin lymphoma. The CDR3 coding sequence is TGTGCCAGCAGCCGGACTAGTCGTAACGGGACCCAGTACTTC. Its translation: CASSRTSRNGTQYF.